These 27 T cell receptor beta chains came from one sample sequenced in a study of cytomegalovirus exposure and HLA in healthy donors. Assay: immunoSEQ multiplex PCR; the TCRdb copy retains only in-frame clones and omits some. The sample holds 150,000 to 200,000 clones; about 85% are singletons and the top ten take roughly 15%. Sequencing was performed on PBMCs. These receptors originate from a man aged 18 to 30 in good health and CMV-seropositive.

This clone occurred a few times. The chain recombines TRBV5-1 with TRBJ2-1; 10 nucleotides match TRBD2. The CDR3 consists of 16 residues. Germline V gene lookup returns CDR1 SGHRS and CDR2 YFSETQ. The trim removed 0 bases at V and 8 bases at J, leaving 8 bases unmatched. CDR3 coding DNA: TGCGCCAGCAGCTTGGTTCCTAGCGGGAGTACGGATGAGCAGTTCTTC. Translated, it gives CASSLVPSGSTDEQFF.

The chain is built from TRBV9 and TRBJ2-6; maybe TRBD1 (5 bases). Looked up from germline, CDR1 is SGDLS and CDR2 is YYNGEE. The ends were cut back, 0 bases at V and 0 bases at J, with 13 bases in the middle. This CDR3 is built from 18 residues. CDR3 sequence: CASSVGRGSNSGANVLTF. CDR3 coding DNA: TGTGCCAGCAGCGTAGGAAGGGGTTCCAACTCTGGGGCCAACGTCCTGACTTTC.

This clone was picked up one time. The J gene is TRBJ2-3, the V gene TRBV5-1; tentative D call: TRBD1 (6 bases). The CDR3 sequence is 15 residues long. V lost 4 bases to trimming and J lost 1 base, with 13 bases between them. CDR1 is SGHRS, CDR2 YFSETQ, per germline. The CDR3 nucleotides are TGCGCCAGCAGCCGGCTAGAGGGGGGCACAGATACGCAGTATTTT. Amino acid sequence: CASSRLEGGTDTQYF.

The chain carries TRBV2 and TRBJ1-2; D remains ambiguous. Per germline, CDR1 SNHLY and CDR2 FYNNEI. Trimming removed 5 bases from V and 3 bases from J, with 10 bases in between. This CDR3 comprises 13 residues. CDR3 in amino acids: CASSLEEDYGYTF. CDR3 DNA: TGTGCCAGCAGTTTAGAGGAAGACTATGGCTACACCTTC.

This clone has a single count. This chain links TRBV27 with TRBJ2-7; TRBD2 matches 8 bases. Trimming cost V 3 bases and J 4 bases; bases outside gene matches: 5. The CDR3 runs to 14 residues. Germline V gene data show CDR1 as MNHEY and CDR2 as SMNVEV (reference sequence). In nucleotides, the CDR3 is TGTGCCAGCAGTTTGAGCGGGAGCGGGTACGAGCAGTACTTC. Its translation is CASSLSGSGYEQYF.

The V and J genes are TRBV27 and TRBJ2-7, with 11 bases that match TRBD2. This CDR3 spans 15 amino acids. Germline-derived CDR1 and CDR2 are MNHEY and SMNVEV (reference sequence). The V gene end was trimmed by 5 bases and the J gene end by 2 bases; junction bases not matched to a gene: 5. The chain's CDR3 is CASSPIAGGPYEQYF. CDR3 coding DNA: TGTGCCAGCAGTCCCATAGCGGGAGGGCCCTACGAGCAGTACTTC.

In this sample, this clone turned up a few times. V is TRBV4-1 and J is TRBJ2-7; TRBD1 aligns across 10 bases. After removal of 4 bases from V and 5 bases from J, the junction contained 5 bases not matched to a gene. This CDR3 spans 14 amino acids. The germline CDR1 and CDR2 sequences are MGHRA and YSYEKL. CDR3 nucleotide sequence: TGCGCCAGCAGCCCCGGGACAGGGGACCACGAGCAGTACTTC. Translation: CASSPGTGDHEQYF.

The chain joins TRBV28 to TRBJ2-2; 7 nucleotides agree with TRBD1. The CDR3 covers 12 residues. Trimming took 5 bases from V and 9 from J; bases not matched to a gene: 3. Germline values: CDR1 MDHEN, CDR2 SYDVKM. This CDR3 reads CASSRQGRELFF. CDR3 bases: TGTGCCAGCAGTCGACAGGGCAGGGAGCTGTTTTTT.

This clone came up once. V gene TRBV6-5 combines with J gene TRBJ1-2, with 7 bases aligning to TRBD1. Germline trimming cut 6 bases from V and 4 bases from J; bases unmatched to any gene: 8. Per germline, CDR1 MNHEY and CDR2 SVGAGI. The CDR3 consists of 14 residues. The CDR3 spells CASRVGGGLYGYTF. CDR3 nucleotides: TGTGCCAGCAGGGTAGGAGGGGGCCTCTATGGCTACACCTTC.

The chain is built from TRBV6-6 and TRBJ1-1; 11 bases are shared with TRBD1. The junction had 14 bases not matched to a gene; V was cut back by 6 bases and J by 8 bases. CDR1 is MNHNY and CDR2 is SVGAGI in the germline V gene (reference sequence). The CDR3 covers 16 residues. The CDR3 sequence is CASRPPGTGGKQEAFF. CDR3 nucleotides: TGTGCCAGCAGGCCCCCCGGGACAGGGGGGAAGCAGGAAGCTTTCTTT.

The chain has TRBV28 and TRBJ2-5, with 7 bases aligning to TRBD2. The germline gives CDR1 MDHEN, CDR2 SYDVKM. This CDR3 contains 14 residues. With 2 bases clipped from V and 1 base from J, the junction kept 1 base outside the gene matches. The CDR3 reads CASSLGTTQETQYF. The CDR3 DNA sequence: TGTGCCAGCAGTTTAGGGACTACCCAAGAGACCCAGTACTTC.

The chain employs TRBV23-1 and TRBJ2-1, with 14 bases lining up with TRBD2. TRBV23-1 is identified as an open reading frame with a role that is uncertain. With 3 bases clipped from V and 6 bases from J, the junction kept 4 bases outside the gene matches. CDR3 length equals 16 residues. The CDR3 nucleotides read TGCGCCAGCAGTCAGACTAGCGGGAGGGGTGGCAATGAGCAGTTCTTC. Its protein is CASSQTSGRGGNEQFF.

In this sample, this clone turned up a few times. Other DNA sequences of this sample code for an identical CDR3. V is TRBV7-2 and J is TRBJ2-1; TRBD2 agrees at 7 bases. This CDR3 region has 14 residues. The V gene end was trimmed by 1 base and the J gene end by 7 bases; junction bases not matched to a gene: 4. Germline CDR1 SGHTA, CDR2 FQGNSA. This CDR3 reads CASSLGGRGNEQFF. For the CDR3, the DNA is TGTGCCAGCAGCTTAGGCGGGAGAGGGAATGAGCAGTTCTTC.

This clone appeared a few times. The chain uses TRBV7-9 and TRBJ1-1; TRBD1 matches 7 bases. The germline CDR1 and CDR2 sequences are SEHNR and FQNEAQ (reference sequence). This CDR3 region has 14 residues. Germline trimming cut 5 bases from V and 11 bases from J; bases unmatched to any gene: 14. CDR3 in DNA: TGTGCCAGCAGCCTCCCCGACAGGGCATCTAATGCTTTCTTT. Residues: CASSLPDRASNAFF.

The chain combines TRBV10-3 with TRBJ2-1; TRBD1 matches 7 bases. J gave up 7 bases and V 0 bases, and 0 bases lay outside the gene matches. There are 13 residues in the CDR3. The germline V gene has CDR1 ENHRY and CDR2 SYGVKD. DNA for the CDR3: TGTGCCATCAGTGAGTCCAGGGGGAATGAGCAGTTCTTC. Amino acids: CAISESRGNEQFF.

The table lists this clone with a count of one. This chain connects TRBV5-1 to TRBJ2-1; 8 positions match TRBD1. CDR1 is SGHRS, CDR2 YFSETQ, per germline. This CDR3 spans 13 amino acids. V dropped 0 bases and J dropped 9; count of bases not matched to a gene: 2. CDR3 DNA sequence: TGCGCCAGCAGCTTGGAGGGACAGGTTGAGCAGTTCTTC. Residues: CASSLEGQVEQFF.

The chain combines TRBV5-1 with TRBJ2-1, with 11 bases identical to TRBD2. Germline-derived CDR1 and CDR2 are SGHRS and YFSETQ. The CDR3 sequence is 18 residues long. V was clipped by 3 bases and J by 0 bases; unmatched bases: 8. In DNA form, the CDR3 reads TGCGCCAGCAGCTCCAGTCTAGCGGGGGGCCTCTCCTACAATGAGCAGTTCTTC. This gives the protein CASSSSLAGGLSYNEQFF. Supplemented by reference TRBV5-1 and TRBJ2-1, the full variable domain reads KAGVTQTPRYLIKTRGQQVTLSCSPISGHRSVSWYQQTPGQGLQFLFEYFSETQRNKGNFPGRFSGRQFSNSRSEMNVSTLELGDSALYLCASSSSLAGGLSYNEQFFGPGTRLTVL.

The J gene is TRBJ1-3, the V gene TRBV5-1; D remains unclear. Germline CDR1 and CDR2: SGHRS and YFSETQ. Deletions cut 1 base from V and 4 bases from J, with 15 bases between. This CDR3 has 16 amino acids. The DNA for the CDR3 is TGCGCCAGCAGCTTGTCTAGCTTCTTAGTGGGAAACACCATATATTTT. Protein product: CASSLSSFLVGNTIYF.

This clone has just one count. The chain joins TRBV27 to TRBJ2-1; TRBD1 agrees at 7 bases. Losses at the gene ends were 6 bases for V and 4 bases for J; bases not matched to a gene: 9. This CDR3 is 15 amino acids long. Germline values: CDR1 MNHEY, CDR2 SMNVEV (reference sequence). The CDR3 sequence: CASSLRDSDYNEQFF. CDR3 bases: TGTGCCAGCAGCCTCCGGGACAGCGATTACAATGAGCAGTTCTTC.

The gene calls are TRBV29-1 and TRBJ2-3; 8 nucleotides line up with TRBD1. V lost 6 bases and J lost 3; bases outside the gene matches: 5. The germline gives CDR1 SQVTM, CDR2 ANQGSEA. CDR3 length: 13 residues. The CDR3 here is CSVLGQATDTQYF. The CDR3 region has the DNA TGCAGCGTGCTGGGACAGGCGACAGATACGCAGTATTTT.

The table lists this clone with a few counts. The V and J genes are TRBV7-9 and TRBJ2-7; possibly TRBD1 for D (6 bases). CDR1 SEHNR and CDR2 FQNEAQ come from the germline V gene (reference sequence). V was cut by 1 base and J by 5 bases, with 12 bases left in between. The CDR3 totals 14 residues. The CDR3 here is CASSLVQGINEQYF. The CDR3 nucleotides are TGTGCCAGCAGCTTAGTACAGGGAATCAACGAGCAGTACTTC.

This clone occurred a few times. The CDR3 DNA follows: TGTGCCAGTAGTATTAGAAGATTTCAAGAGACCCAGTACTTC. The encoded protein is CASSIRRFQETQYF. The chain links TRBV19 to TRBJ2-5; no clear D. From germline, CDR1 is LNHDA and CDR2 SQIVND (reference sequence). The CDR3 loop spans 14 amino acids. The V end was cut by 3 bases, the J end by 2 bases, with 10 bases between.

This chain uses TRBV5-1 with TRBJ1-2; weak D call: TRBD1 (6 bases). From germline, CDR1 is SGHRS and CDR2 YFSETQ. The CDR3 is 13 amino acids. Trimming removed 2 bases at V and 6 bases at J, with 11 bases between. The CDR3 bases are TGCGCCAGCAGCTTACAGGGAAGGGATGGCTACACCTTC. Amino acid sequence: CASSLQGRDGYTF.

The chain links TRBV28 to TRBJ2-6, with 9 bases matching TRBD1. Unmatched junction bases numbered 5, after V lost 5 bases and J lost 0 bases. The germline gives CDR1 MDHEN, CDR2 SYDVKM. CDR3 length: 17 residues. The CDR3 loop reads CASSLGTGPSGANVLTF. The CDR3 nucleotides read TGTGCCAGCAGTCTAGGGACAGGGCCCTCTGGGGCCAACGTCCTGACTTTC.

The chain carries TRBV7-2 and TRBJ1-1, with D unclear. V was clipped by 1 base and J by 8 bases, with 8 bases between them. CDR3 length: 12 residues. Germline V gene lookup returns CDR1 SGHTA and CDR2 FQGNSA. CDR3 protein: CASSLGTPEAFF. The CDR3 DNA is TGTGCCAGCAGCTTAGGCACACCCGAAGCTTTCTTT.

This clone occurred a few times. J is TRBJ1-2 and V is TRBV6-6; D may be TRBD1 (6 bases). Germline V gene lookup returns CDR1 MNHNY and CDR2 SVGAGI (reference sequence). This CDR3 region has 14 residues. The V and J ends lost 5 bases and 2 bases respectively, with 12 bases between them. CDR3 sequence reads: CASSGQSLNYGYTF. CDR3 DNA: TGTGCCAGCAGTGGACAGTCCCTGAACTATGGCTACACCTTC.

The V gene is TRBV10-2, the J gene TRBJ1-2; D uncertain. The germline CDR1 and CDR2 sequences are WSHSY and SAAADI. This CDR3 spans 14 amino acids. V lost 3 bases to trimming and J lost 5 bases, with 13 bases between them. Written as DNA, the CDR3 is TGCGCCAGCAGTGATCCAGGAGGCGGATATGGCTACACCTTC. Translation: CASSDPGGGYGYTF.